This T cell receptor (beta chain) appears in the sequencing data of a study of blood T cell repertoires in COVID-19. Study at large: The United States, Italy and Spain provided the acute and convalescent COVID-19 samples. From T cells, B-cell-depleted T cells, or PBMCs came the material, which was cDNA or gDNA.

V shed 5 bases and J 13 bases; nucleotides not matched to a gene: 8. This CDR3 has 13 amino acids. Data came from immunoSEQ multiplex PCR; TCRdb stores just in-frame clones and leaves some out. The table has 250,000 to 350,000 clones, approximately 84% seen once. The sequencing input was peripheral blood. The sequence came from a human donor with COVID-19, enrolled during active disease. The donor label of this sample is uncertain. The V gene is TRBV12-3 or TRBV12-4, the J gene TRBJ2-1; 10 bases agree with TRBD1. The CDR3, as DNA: TGTGCCAGCAGTAGGGGGACAGGGGCTGTACAGTTCTTC. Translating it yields CASSRGTGAVQFF.